What follows are 28 T cell receptor beta chains derived from one specimen sequenced in a study of blood T cell repertoires in COVID-19. Assay: immunoSEQ multiplex PCR; the TCRdb copy retains only in-frame clones and omits some. The table includes about 280,000 clones, 65% to 90% detected once. Sample: peripheral blood. These TCRs come from a human donor in a cohort sampled during active COVID-19.

The chain joins TRBV2 to TRBJ1-4; D perhaps matches TRBD1 (6 bases). This CDR3 is 15 amino acids long. Germline V gives CDR1 SNHLY, CDR2 FYNNEI. V was clipped by 2 bases and J by 8 bases, with 15 bases between them. The CDR3 DNA follows: TGTGCCAGCAGTGAACTTCGGACAGTGAGGGAAAAACTGTTTTTT. Protein: CASSELRTVREKLFF.

About this clone itself: In the same sample, other DNA sequences code for this CDR3. The gene calls are TRBV27 and TRBJ1-5; the D gene is possibly TRBD1 (6 bases). CDR3 length equals 13 residues. Germline assignment: CDR1 MNHEY and CDR2 SMNVEV (reference sequence). Deletions cut 3 bases from V and 7 bases from J, with 10 bases between. In DNA, the CDR3 is TGTGCCAGCAGTTTCACACAGGGACAGCCCCAGCATTTT. Its translation: CASSFTQGQPQHF.

The V and J genes are TRBV4-3 and TRBJ2-1; 15 nucleotides align to TRBD2. Germline V gene lookup returns CDR1 LGHNA and CDR2 YSLEER. The CDR3 extends over 21 amino acids. V dropped 0 bases and J dropped 7; count of bases not matched to a gene: 16. This CDR3 is CASSQEVRTSGRAGGRNEQFF. CDR3 bases: TGCGCCAGCAGCCAAGAAGTGAGGACTAGCGGGAGGGCCGGGGGTAGGAATGAGCAGTTCTTC.

CDR3 in amino acids: CASQVSGTEYNEQFF. The CDR3 DNA follows: TGTGCCAGCCAAGTATCGGGGACAGAATACAATGAGCAGTTCTTC. V and J are TRBV19 and TRBJ2-1, with 7 bases fitting TRBD1. The junction had 12 bases not matched to a gene; V was cut back by 9 bases and J by 4 bases. Germline V CDR1 and CDR2: LNHDA, SQIVND (reference sequence). The CDR3 spans 15 residues.

The count of this clone is one. This chain uses TRBV19 with TRBJ2-3; D is undetermined. The CDR3 is 12 amino acids. V lost 4 bases and J 2 bases, leaving 4 bases between the germline ends. Germline-derived CDR1 and CDR2 are LNHDA and SQIVND (reference sequence). CDR3 amino acids: CASSTNTDTQYF. The CDR3 DNA is TGTGCCAGTAGTACAAACACAGATACGCAGTATTTT.

The chain combines TRBV7-9 with TRBJ2-7, with TRBD2 matching over 7 bases. The CDR3 loop spans 16 amino acids. Germline CDR1 and CDR2: SEHNR and FQNEAQ (reference sequence). With 7 bases clipped from V and 5 bases from J, the junction kept 17 bases outside the gene matches. The CDR3: CASTSPVGGNRHEQYF. The CDR3 bases are TGTGCCAGCACCTCTCCAGTCGGGGGGAACCGCCACGAGCAGTACTTC.

Only a few counts were recorded for this clone. The V gene is TRBV7-2, the J gene TRBJ2-2, with 7 bases identical to TRBD1. The CDR3 extends over 16 amino acids. V lost 5 bases, J lost 4 bases, and 10 bases stayed unmatched. The germline V gene has CDR1 SGHTA and CDR2 FQGNSA. The CDR3 sequence: CASSTRDRVSTGELFF. The DNA of the CDR3 is TGTGCCAGCAGCACCCGGGACAGAGTTTCCACCGGGGAGCTGTTTTTT.

The CDR3 loop reads CAISESEIPHYGYTF. CDR3 sequence (DNA): TGTGCCATCAGTGAGTCGGAGATTCCACACTATGGCTACACCTTC. The chain recombines TRBV10-3 with TRBJ1-2; D remains unclear. Trimming took off 0 bases at V and 3 bases at J, with 11 bases between the two ends. CDR3 length: 15 amino acids. CDR1 is ENHRY and CDR2 is SYGVKD in the germline V gene.

V is TRBV4-2 and J is TRBJ2-1, with D unresolved. The germline V and J ends were trimmed by 4 bases and 9 bases, with 13 bases remaining between them. The germline gives CDR1 LGHNA, CDR2 YNFKEQ. This CDR3 spans 13 amino acids. In DNA, the CDR3 is TGTGCCAGCAGCCTACCTGGAGAGCTTGAGCAGTTCTTC. This codes for CASSLPGELEQFF.

The V and J genes are TRBV15 and TRBJ2-6; 13 bases align to TRBD2. The CDR3 loop spans 17 amino acids. Trimming took 1 base from V and 3 from J; bases not matched to a gene: 0. Germline-derived CDR1 and CDR2 are LNHNV and YYDKDF (reference sequence). The CDR3 spells CATSRGLAGGGANVLTF. Written as DNA, the CDR3 is TGTGCCACCAGCAGAGGACTAGCGGGAGGTGGGGCCAACGTCCTGACTTTC.

The V call is TRBV5-1, the J call TRBJ2-1, with 8 bases aligning to TRBD2. The CDR3 runs to 15 residues. Germline values: CDR1 SGHRS, CDR2 YFSETQ. With V trimmed by 1 base and J by 7 bases, 7 bases remained unmatched. CDR3 amino acids: CASSLNTGGRNEQFF. The CDR3 coding sequence is TGCGCCAGCAGCTTGAACACGGGAGGGAGGAATGAGCAGTTCTTC.

The CDR3 DNA reads as TGTGCCAGCTCGACTGGGTCATCATCCTACGAGCAGTACTTC. It translates to CASSTGSSSYEQYF. The chain is built from TRBV18 and TRBJ2-7, with D unclear. CDR1 is KGHSH and CDR2 is LQKENI in the germline V gene. V lost 6 bases to trimming and J lost 1 base, with 13 bases between them. The CDR3 has 14 residues.

This clone was found once. The rearrangement joins TRBV10-3 to TRBJ2-5, with D possibly TRBD2 on 5 matching bases. CDR1 is ENHRY and CDR2 is SYGVKD in the germline V gene. The CDR3 length is 13 residues. The V end lost 0 bases, the J end lost 5 bases, and 7 bases lay between the germline ends. Here the CDR3 DNA reads TGTGCCATCAGTGAGTCAACTAGGGAGACCCAGTACTTC. It yields the protein CAISESTRETQYF.

This sequence joins TRBV21-1 and TRBJ2-3; whether TRBD2, the table's D call, matches the DNA was not checked. TRBV21-1 is designated a pseudogene. The CDR3 extends over 20 amino acids. The DNA for the CDR3 is TGTGCCAGCAGCCCCCCCGGCGGACTAGCGGGAGATGAAAGCACAGATACGCAGTATTTT. This sequence encodes CASSPPGGLAGDESTDTQYF.

This clone was picked up one time. The rearrangement links TRBV19 to TRBJ1-5, with 7 bases matching TRBD1. V was clipped by 8 bases and J by 3 bases; unmatched bases: 7. The CDR3 contains 14 residues. Germline V gives CDR1 LNHDA, CDR2 SQIVND (reference sequence). CDR3 DNA sequence: TGTGCCAGTTCGGGACAGATCTCCAATCAGCCCCAGCATTTT. Protein product: CASSGQISNQPQHF.

V is TRBV4-3 and J is TRBJ1-1; TRBD1 agrees at 7 bases. The CDR3 totals 15 residues. Trimming took 1 base from V and 10 from J; bases not matched to a gene: 12. Looked up from germline, CDR1 is LGHNA and CDR2 is YSLEER. In DNA form, the CDR3 reads TGCGCCAGCAGCCAAGGGACAGGCGGGACCAGCGGAGCTTTCTTT. It specifies CASSQGTGGTSGAFF.

The CDR3 DNA follows: TGTGCCAGCAGCCAAGATCTAGTCTCTGGAAACACCATATATTTT. Encoded protein: CASSQDLVSGNTIYF. This chain joins TRBV3-1 (or the pseudogene TRBV3-2) and TRBJ1-3; D is ambiguous. Germline V lookup: CDR1 LGHDT, CDR2 YNNKEL (reference sequence). The CDR3 is 15 residues long. The V end lost 0 bases, the J end lost 0 bases, and 6 bases lay between the germline ends.

The V call is TRBV7-9, the J call TRBJ1-5; D not certain. CDR3 length: 13 residues. Germline CDR1 is SEHNR and CDR2 is FQNEAQ (reference sequence). Trimming took 9 bases from V and 3 from J, leaving 12 bases between them. CDR3 sequence (DNA): TGTGCCAGTAGCCGACACCACAATCAGCCCCAGCATTTT. This gives the protein CASSRHHNQPQHF.

V usage is TRBV4-1 and J usage is TRBJ1-4, with D uncertain. The V end was cut by 1 base, the J end by 4 bases, with 13 bases between. Looked up from germline, CDR1 is MGHRA and CDR2 is YSYEKL. The CDR3 is 16 residues long. CDR3 in DNA: TGCGCCAGCAGCCAAGTGGTGTTGGGAGGTAATGAAAAACTGTTTTTT. Translated: CASSQVVLGGNEKLFF.

The V gene is TRBV5-1, the J gene TRBJ2-7; the match to TRBD2 covers 11 bases. Trimming at V came to 5 bases and at J to 2 bases, leaving 6 bases not matched to a gene. This CDR3 is built from 15 residues. CDR1 is SGHRS, CDR2 YFSETQ, per germline. The CDR3 DNA is TGCGCCAGCAGACTCGGGACTAGCGGCCCCTACGAGCAGTACTTC. Amino acids: CASRLGTSGPYEQYF.

The chain carries TRBV15 and TRBJ2-5; 9 bases agree with TRBD2. After removal of 7 bases from V and 4 bases from J, the junction contained 25 bases not matched to a gene. In germline, CDR1 is LNHNV, CDR2 YYDKDF (reference sequence). The CDR3 runs to 20 residues. CDR3 loop: CATKGGGAAGGPRRIETQYF. For the CDR3, the DNA is TGTGCCACCAAAGGAGGGGGGGCGGCGGGAGGGCCGAGGCGTATAGAGACCCAGTACTTC.

J is TRBJ1-5 and V is TRBV30; perhaps TRBD1 as D (6 bases). The germline CDR1 and CDR2 sequences are GTSNPN and SVGIG (reference sequence). This CDR3 spans 13 amino acids. V was shortened by 2 bases and J by 5 bases, with 10 bases between the two germline ends. The CDR3: CAWSHRVDQPQHF. The CDR3 nucleotides are TGTGCCTGGAGTCACAGGGTTGATCAGCCCCAGCATTTT.

This chain connects TRBV11-2 to TRBJ2-7; 12 bases map to TRBD2. The CDR3 contains 16 residues. CDR1 SGHAT and CDR2 FQNNGV come from the germline V gene. V lost 5 bases and J lost 4; bases outside the gene matches: 9. The CDR3 spells CASSRALAGGLYEQYF. CDR3 sequence (DNA): TGTGCCAGCAGCCGAGCCCTAGCGGGAGGGTTATACGAGCAGTACTTC.

This CDR3 is CASSPRTGGQETQYF. The CDR3 region has the DNA TGTGCCAGCAGCCCCCGGACAGGGGGCCAAGAGACCCAGTACTTC. V usage is TRBV28 and J usage is TRBJ2-5, with 10 bases that match TRBD1. Germline V gene data show CDR1 as MDHEN and CDR2 as SYDVKM. V dropped 6 bases and J dropped 1; count of bases not matched to a gene: 5. The CDR3 runs 15 residues.

Here the CDR3 reads CASSFPPEHELYEQYF. The CDR3 nucleotides read TGTGCCAGCAGCTTCCCTCCCGAGCACGAGCTCTACGAGCAGTACTTC. The chain joins TRBV7-3 to TRBJ2-7, with D unclear. The V end was cut by 3 bases, the J end by 3 bases, with 18 bases between. The CDR3 consists of 16 residues. Per the germline V gene, CDR1 is SGHTA and CDR2 is FQGTGA.

V usage is TRBV5-1 and J usage is TRBJ2-3; 7 bases line up with TRBD2. The V and J ends lost 4 bases and 14 bases, in that order; junction bases with no gene match: 7. Germline lookup yields CDR1 SGHRS and CDR2 YFSETQ. The CDR3 runs 11 residues. The CDR3 region has the DNA TGCGCCAGCAGCACAGGACTAGACCTGTATTTT. Protein: CASSTGLDLYF.

The V and J genes are TRBV5-4 and TRBJ2-3; D uncertain. Germline CDR1 is SGHNT and CDR2 is YYREEE (reference sequence). This CDR3 has 12 residues. Trimming cost V 5 bases and J 6 bases, with 10 bases left between them. The CDR3 DNA follows: TGTGCCAGCAGTCCTAGGTCTGATACGCAGTATTTT. Its translation: CASSPRSDTQYF.

The V call is TRBV28, the J call TRBJ1-2; 8 bases are shared with TRBD1. The germline CDR1 and CDR2 sequences are MDHEN and SYDVKM. The length of the CDR3 is 13 residues. V trimming: 5 bases; J trimming: 7 bases; junction bases outside the gene matches: 6. CDR3 DNA: TGTGCCAGCAGTGGACACACAGGGGGTGGCTACACCTTC. It codes for CASSGHTGGGYTF.